This T cell receptor (beta chain) was captured by sequencing in a study of shared clonotypes between healthy human individuals. Study findings and constraints: Inspection by rarefaction showed sorted-subset sequencing to be incomplete despite large depth.

V gave up 6 bases and J gave up 3 bases; unmatched junction bases: 11. Germline V lookup: CDR1 MNHEY, CDR2 SMNVEV (reference sequence). The CDR3 runs to 15 residues. Regarding this clone: Its antigen is currently unknown.

Generated by immunoSEQ multiplex PCR, the TCRdb table keeps only in-frame clones and is missing some. The sample records roughly 400,000 clones, 95% to 97% being singletons. The chain uses TRBV27 and TRBJ2-7, with 7 bases identical to TRBD1. The sequenced sample consisted of memory CD8+ T cells sorted from blood. The subset denotes: CD45RO+ cells pooled with CCR7-negative TemRA cells. This receptor was taken from a man aged 25-40 years in good health. This chain's CDR3 is CASSSHRGKRYEQYF. CDR3 DNA sequence: TGTGCCAGCAGCTCCCACAGGGGAAAGCGCTACGAGCAGTACTTC.